This paragraph covers one T cell receptor beta chain sequence. CDR1 is MDHEN, CDR2 SYDVKM, per germline. The CDR3 is 14 amino acids. It was with a sample-barcoded 5' primer and a J-beta primer mix that a second PCR of roughly 6 to 11 cycles was run. One entry per CDR3 protein results from TCRdb running MiXCR on the 5' RACE reads. The repertoire holds 750,000 to 850,000 distinct CDR3 sequences, with more than 20% as singletons. The sample comes from a study of blood T cells in healthy people across ages. Study-wide background: Template switching caught about one barcoded beta molecule for each two T cells.

Separately, the same data were catalogued under a study of T cells of mothers and their children.

The receptor was isolated from a boy aged 5-17 years in good health. The rearrangement uses TRBV28 and TRBJ2-5; the match to TRBD2 covers 10 bases. The last part of the DNA fits TRBJ2-7 better; the J call may be wrong. The sequencing input was blood. CDR3 protein: CASSLPGLAHEQYF. CDR3 bases: TGTGCCAGCAGTTTGCCGGGACTAGCGCACGAGCAGTACTTC.